These T cell receptor beta chains were read from a single sample in a study of cytomegalovirus exposure and HLA in healthy donors. Libraries were prepared by immunoSEQ multiplex PCR; TCRdb keeps only in-frame clonotypes and omits some of them. This table has 150,000 or so clones, 70% to 85% appearing once. The specimen was PBMCs. The receptor set was obtained from a young man in good health and CMV-seropositive. The CDR3 runs from the conserved cysteine through the conserved F or W. The D gene is left open where the match is weak.

v_gene: TRBV30; d_gene: TRBD1; j_gene: TRBJ1-5; CDR3aa: CAWRGTGVQPQHF
v_gene: TRBV11-3; d_gene: -; j_gene: TRBJ2-1; CDR3aa: CASSLQSPDNYNEQFF
v_gene: TRBV2; d_gene: -; j_gene: TRBJ2-7; CDR3aa: CASSVSGFSYEQYF
v_gene: TRBV7-3; d_gene: -; j_gene: TRBJ2-1; CDR3aa: CASSSGDTSEQFF
v_gene: TRBV14; d_gene: -; j_gene: TRBJ1-6; CDR3aa: CASSQGGRGRSPLHF
v_gene: TRBV19; d_gene: TRBD1; j_gene: TRBJ2-7; CDR3aa: CASKELGTVPAYEQYF
v_gene: TRBV9; d_gene: -; j_gene: TRBJ2-2; CDR3aa: CASSYTQGGGTGELFF
v_gene: TRBV7-9; d_gene: TRBD1; j_gene: TRBJ2-3; CDR3aa: CASSPPGQGTDTQYF
v_gene: TRBV27; d_gene: -; j_gene: TRBJ1-3; CDR3aa: CASSLTVGNTIYF
v_gene: TRBV5-1; d_gene: -; j_gene: TRBJ2-7; CDR3aa: CASSLVEGEQYF
v_gene: TRBV21-1; d_gene: -; j_gene: TRBJ1-5; CDR3aa: CASSLPLDRGAPYSNQPQHF
v_gene: TRBV7-3; d_gene: TRBD2; j_gene: TRBJ2-3; CDR3aa: CASSYTSGRADTQYF
v_gene: TRBV9; d_gene: TRBD1; j_gene: TRBJ1-6; CDR3aa: CASSVGDRGFSPLHF
v_gene: TRBV28; d_gene: TRBD2; j_gene: TRBJ2-5; CDR3aa: CASKGLQYQETQYF
v_gene: TRBV7-9; d_gene: -; j_gene: TRBJ2-2; CDR3aa: CASSSGSQGELFF
v_gene: TRBV4-1; d_gene: TRBD2; j_gene: TRBJ2-3; CDR3aa: CASRKGLAGADTQYF
v_gene: TRBV19; d_gene: TRBD2; j_gene: TRBJ2-1; CDR3aa: CASSITGGYNEQFF
v_gene: TRBV5-4; d_gene: -; j_gene: TRBJ2-7; CDR3aa: CASSSNYEQYF
v_gene: TRBV7-9; d_gene: -; j_gene: TRBJ1-1; CDR3aa: CASTLTDMNTEAFF
v_gene: TRBV7-6; d_gene: -; j_gene: TRBJ2-5; CDR3aa: CASSRNSGSETQYF
v_gene: TRBV29-1; d_gene: TRBD1; j_gene: TRBJ2-4; CDR3aa: CSVETGSKDIQYF
v_gene: TRBV20-1; d_gene: -; j_gene: TRBJ1-1; CDR3aa: CSATLFTEAFF
v_gene: TRBV6-6; d_gene: TRBD1; j_gene: TRBJ2-5; CDR3aa: CASSPLKGAFETQYF
v_gene: TRBV11-2; d_gene: -; j_gene: TRBJ2-3; CDR3aa: CASSLGGQGTDTQYF
v_gene: TRBV5-6; d_gene: -; j_gene: TRBJ2-7; CDR3aa: CASNHSYEQYF
v_gene: TRBV28; d_gene: TRBD1; j_gene: TRBJ2-7; CDR3aa: CASSARTGGLSEQYF
v_gene: TRBV5-1; d_gene: -; j_gene: TRBJ2-7; CDR3aa: CASSLEGGANSYEQYF
v_gene: TRBV5-1; d_gene: TRBD1; j_gene: TRBJ2-7; CDR3aa: CASSLFSGTGGVSYEQYF
v_gene: TRBV23-1; d_gene: -; j_gene: TRBJ1-4; CDR3aa: CATPVRGLRDSTNEKLFF
v_gene: TRBV11-2; d_gene: TRBD2; j_gene: TRBJ2-7; CDR3aa: CASHLAGGYEQYF
v_gene: TRBV4-1; d_gene: TRBD1; j_gene: TRBJ1-5; CDR3aa: CASSQPGTGSNQPQHF
v_gene: TRBV6-1; d_gene: TRBD1; j_gene: TRBJ2-5; CDR3aa: CASNPGTEETQYF
v_gene: TRBV5-1; d_gene: TRBD2; j_gene: TRBJ2-2; CDR3aa: CASSPPKRGANTGELFF
v_gene: TRBV2; d_gene: TRBD1; j_gene: TRBJ1-1; CDR3aa: CASRRGQGAPEAFF
v_gene: TRBV7-9; d_gene: -; j_gene: TRBJ1-1; CDR3aa: CSSSSTGRWAFF
v_gene: TRBV7-6; d_gene: -; j_gene: TRBJ1-1; CDR3aa: CASSFTGKSEAFF
v_gene: TRBV6-1; d_gene: -; j_gene: TRBJ2-5; CDR3aa: CASKMAGANQETQYF
v_gene: TRBV5-4; d_gene: TRBD1; j_gene: TRBJ2-3; CDR3aa: CASSFRRQGGTDTQYF
v_gene: TRBV5-1; d_gene: TRBD1; j_gene: TRBJ1-2; CDR3aa: CASSPRQGAGYGYTF
v_gene: TRBV15; d_gene: -; j_gene: TRBJ2-4; CDR3aa: CATSRDKAGDLWYF
v_gene: TRBV6-6; d_gene: -; j_gene: TRBJ2-7; CDR3aa: CASSPGQRYEQYF
v_gene: TRBV5-4; d_gene: TRBD1; j_gene: TRBJ1-2; CDR3aa: CASSLQGVGANGYTF
v_gene: TRBV6-5; d_gene: TRBD1; j_gene: TRBJ2-1; CDR3aa: CASSYLQGASYNEQFF
v_gene: TRBV15; d_gene: TRBD1; j_gene: TRBJ1-5; CDR3aa: CATRADRGGQPQHF
v_gene: TRBV6-6; d_gene: TRBD1; j_gene: TRBJ2-1; CDR3aa: CASRLTGAKVNEQFF
v_gene: TRBV9; d_gene: TRBD1; j_gene: TRBJ2-3; CDR3aa: CASSLTGGRDTQYF
v_gene: TRBV27; d_gene: -; j_gene: TRBJ2-1; CDR3aa: CASSLGLGSGEQFF
v_gene: TRBV28; d_gene: -; j_gene: TRBJ1-4; CDR3aa: CASSSITATNEKLFF
v_gene: TRBV7-9; d_gene: -; j_gene: TRBJ2-3; CDR3aa: CASSTGTAGDTQYF
v_gene: TRBV2; d_gene: TRBD2; j_gene: TRBJ2-3; CDR3aa: CASSDPGGLTDTQYF
v_gene: TRBV6-5; d_gene: -; j_gene: TRBJ1-4; CDR3aa: CASSPWTGNEKLFF
v_gene: TRBV9; d_gene: TRBD1; j_gene: TRBJ1-2; CDR3aa: CASSASQGGYGYTF
v_gene: TRBV7-2; d_gene: -; j_gene: TRBJ1-1; CDR3aa: CASSLDMNTEAFF